These T cell receptor beta chains were read from a single sample in a study of OX40 agonist ivuxolimab in advanced cancers. TCRdb's copy holds only in-frame clones and misses some; the assay was immunoSEQ multiplex PCR. Of roughly 100,000 clones listed, around 85% are singletons. The specimen comprised CD4+ or CD8+ T cells sorted from blood, sampled in a trial of the OX40 agonist ivuxolimab. The origin of the receptors is an adult with an advanced solid tumor such as melanoma, head and neck, liver or kidney cancer. The CDR3 runs from the conserved cysteine through the conserved F or W. The D gene is left open where the match is weak. Size tells how often a clone was seen (once, few, many) or the class of an expanded clone, and some rows leave it out.

>TRBV10-3|.|TRBJ2-7|TRBD1
TGTGCCATCAGTGAGAGGACAGGGCGCCCCGAGCAGTACTTC
CAISERTGRPEQYF
>TRBV7-6|.|TRBJ2-5|.
TGTGCCAGCAGCCCCCCCCAAAATCCTGAGACCCAGTACTTC
CASSPPQNPETQYF
>TRBV28|.|TRBJ1-1|.
TGTGCCAGCAGTCCCAGGGAAGACACTGAAGCTTTCTTT
CASSPREDTEAFF
>TRBV7-3|.|TRBJ2-7|TRBD2
TGTGCCAGCAGCTTAGAAGGTTGGACTAGCGGGATAAAGGTGCAGTACTTC
CASSLEGWTSGIKVQYF
>TRBV11-3|once|TRBJ2-2|.
TGTGCCAGCAGCCAAGAATGGCAAGGGGGGGAGCTGTTTTTT
CASSQEWQGGELFF
>TRBV29-1|.|TRBJ1-1|.
TGCAGCGCCTTCCACCCAGGGGCGACTGAAGCTTTCTTT
CSAFHPGATEAFF
>TRBV9|.|TRBJ2-7|TRBD2
TGTGCCAGCAGCGTGGGACTAGCGGGAGGGTCCTACGAGCAGTACTTC
CASSVGLAGGSYEQYF
>TRBV6-5|.|TRBJ2-7|TRBD1
TGTGCCAGCAGCCCCGGGACAGGGGGTTTCGAGCAGTACTTC
CASSPGTGGFEQYF
>TRBV7-9|.|TRBJ2-5|TRBD1
TGTGCCAGCAAATTGGGGTCAGGGGGCGCGGAGACCCAGTACTTC
CASKLGSGGAETQYF
>TRBV7-9|few|TRBJ1-1|TRBD1
TGTGCCAGCAGCTTAGTGGCAGGGGGCGGAACTGAAGCTTTCTTT
CASSLVAGGGTEAFF
>TRBV28|.|TRBJ2-5|.
TGTGCCAGCAGTCCTCCGGCGATCCCCCTTTGGGACCAGTACTTC
CASSPPAIPLWDQYF
>TRBV27|.|TRBJ2-1|TRBD2
TGTGCCAGCAGTTTTAGCGGGTCCCCGGGAGAGCAGTTCTTC
CASSFSGSPGEQFF
>TRBV5-1|.|TRBJ2-4|TRBD2
TGCGCCAGCAGCCCGCACGGACTAGCGGGAGGGGACATTCAGTACTTC
CASSPHGLAGGDIQYF
>TRBV5-4|.|TRBJ2-5|.
TGTGCCAGCAGCTTGGGAGTAGGGGAAGAGACCCAGTACTTC
CASSLGVGEETQYF
>TRBV9|.|TRBJ2-7|TRBD2
TGTGCCAGCAGCGAGGGTAGCGGGAGCTACGAGCAGTACTTC
CASSEGSGSYEQYF
>TRBV7-9|.|TRBJ1-4|.
TGTGCCAGCAGCCCCCGACGCGCCCAGGGGGAAAAACTGTTTTTT
CASSPRRAQGEKLFF
>TRBV6-6|.|TRBJ2-3|.
TGTGCCAGCAGTATATGGAGCACAGATACGCAGTATTTT
CASSIWSTDTQYF
>TRBV7-2|.|TRBJ2-7|TRBD1
TGTGCCAGCAGCTTAGGTCCCCCTGGACAGGGGGTTTCCTACGAGCAGTACTTC
CASSLGPPGQGVSYEQYF
>TRBV30|.|TRBJ2-7|.
TGTGCCTGGAGTAGGCGAAGAACAGGCTCCTACGAGCAGTACTTC
CAWSRRRTGSYEQYF
>TRBV28|.|TRBJ1-1|.
TGTGCCAGCAGCCAGAGACTAAGACTGAACACTGAAGCTTTCTTT
CASSQRLRLNTEAFF
>TRBV18|once|TRBJ2-1|.
TGTGCCAGCTCGGGGGGGGGCTCTGCGGACCTCAATGAGCAGTTCTTC
CASSGGGSADLNEQFF
>TRBV28|.|TRBJ1-1|.
TGTGCCAGCAGTTTAGACCCCATCCTCAGGGGCCTCAATGAAGCTTTCTTT
CASSLDPILRGLNEAFF